This is a list of T cell receptor beta chains from one sample in a study of T-cell reconstitution after alpha-beta-depleted transplantation in children. Via MiXCR, TCRdb re-called the PCR reads, giving one row per CDR3 protein. The sample lists approximately 500,000 distinct CDR3 sequences; over 20% were seen once. Sample: PBMCs, taken before TCRalphabeta/CD19-depleted stem cell transplant. The receptors here all came from a boy younger than two with Wiskott-Aldrich syndrome, due to receive a stem cell transplant. Each CDR3 is given with its conserved first and last residue. Fields, in order: J gene, V gene, CDR3 protein.

TRBJ1-1 TRBV5-1 CASSLVDTPGTEAFF
TRBJ2-1 TRBV6-2/TRBV6-3 CASSFLGGHEQFF
TRBJ2-1 TRBV3-1 CASSQGPDGYNEQFF
TRBJ1-6 TRBV20-1 CSARDARTGVDSPLHF
TRBJ2-7 TRBV7-6 CASSLGTLALGSGYEQYF
TRBJ2-7 TRBV7-9 CASSWIRGLPAEQYF
TRBJ2-3 TRBV12-3/TRBV12-4 CASSLDQGRGDTQYF
TRBJ2-7 TRBV19 CASSRGQGAPSYEQYF
TRBJ1-2 TRBV29-1 CSVQRSNYGYTF
TRBJ2-3 TRBV20-1 CSATSGAPSTDTQYF
TRBJ2-7 TRBV20-1 CSARDRWVHEQYF
TRBJ2-5 TRBV7-7 CASSFGTSGSRETQYF
TRBJ2-1 TRBV18 CASSPGPPSYNEQFF
TRBJ2-2 TRBV10-3 CATTGLITGELFF
TRBJ1-5 TRBV10-3 CAIRSSPGGPQHF
TRBJ2-5 TRBV3-1 CASSLMGQETQYF
TRBJ2-1 TRBV29-1 CSVRTSGRGNEQFF
TRBJ2-3 TRBV20-1 CSARDPQGRFTDTQYF
TRBJ1-1 TRBV6-1 CASMMGSNTEAFF
TRBJ2-1 TRBV18 CASSPGVGRYNEQFF
TRBJ1-2 TRBV12-3/TRBV12-4 CASSLRNRGYYGYTF
TRBJ1-1 TRBV7-9 CASSQGVDTEAFF
TRBJ2-1 TRBV15 CATSFEGGEQFF
TRBJ2-7 TRBV5-1 CASSLTTSGPYEQYF
TRBJ2-1 TRBV5-5 CASSLGAGLAVYNEQFF
TRBJ2-5 TRBV5-1 CASSTGQETQYF
TRBJ2-1 TRBV20-1 CSARLQGAYYNEQFF
TRBJ1-4 TRBV7-2 CASSSLPGQVNEKLFF
TRBJ2-2 TRBV27 CASSRRTSGSIDTGELFF
TRBJ2-3 TRBV5-1 CASSLGGMRPDTQYF
TRBJ2-3 TRBV11-2 CASSTTGGGSDTQYF
TRBJ1-1 TRBV4-2 CASSPREKAGDSNLNTEAFF
TRBJ1-2 TRBV20-1 CSARGPTNYGYTF
TRBJ2-7 TRBV29-1 CSAQGHSHEQYF
TRBJ2-2 TRBV12-3/TRBV12-4 CASSPRLGDAGGGGELFF
TRBJ2-1 TRBV7-2 CASSFRGGEQFF
TRBJ2-3 TRBV5-1 CASSFLAGGVQDTQYF
TRBJ2-7 TRBV4-2 CASSQGGFDSYEQYF
TRBJ2-7 TRBV5-1 CASSLWTGNTYEQYF
TRBJ2-5 TRBV5-1 CASSVVPGVKETQYF
TRBJ1-3 TRBV27 CASSQLSGNTIYF
TRBJ2-7 TRBV7-9 CASSLVRGPPSYEQYF
TRBJ2-7 TRBV5-1 CASSFTGGSYEQYF
TRBJ2-5 TRBV7-6 CASSWAGGRLETQYF